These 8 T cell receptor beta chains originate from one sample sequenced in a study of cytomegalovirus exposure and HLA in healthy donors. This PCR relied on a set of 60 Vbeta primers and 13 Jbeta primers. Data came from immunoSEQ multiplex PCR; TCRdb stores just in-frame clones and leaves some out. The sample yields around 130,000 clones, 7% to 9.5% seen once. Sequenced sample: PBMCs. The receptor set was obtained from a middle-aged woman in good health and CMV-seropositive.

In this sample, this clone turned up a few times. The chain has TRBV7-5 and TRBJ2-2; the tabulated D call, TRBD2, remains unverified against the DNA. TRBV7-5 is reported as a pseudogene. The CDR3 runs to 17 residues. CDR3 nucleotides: TGTGTCAGAAGCTTAACTAGCGGGGGAGCGAACACCGGGGAGCTGTTTTTT. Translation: CVRSLTSGGANTGELFF.

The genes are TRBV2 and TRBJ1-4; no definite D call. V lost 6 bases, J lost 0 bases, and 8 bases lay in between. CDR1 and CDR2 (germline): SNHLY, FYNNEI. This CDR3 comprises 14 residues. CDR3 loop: CASSPGSTNEKLFF. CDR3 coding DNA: TGTGCCAGCAGCCCAGGTTCAACTAATGAAAAACTGTTTTTT.

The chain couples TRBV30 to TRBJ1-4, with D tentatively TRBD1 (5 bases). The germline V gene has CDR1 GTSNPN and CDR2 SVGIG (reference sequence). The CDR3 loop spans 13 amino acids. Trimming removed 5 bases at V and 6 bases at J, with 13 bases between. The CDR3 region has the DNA TGTGCCTGGGCAGGGTCGGTTCATGAAAAACTGTTTTTT. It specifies CAWAGSVHEKLFF. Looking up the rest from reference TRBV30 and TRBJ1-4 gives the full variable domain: SQTIHQWPATLVQPVGSPLSLECTVEGTSNPNLYWYRQAAGRGLQLLFYSVGIGQISSEVPQNLSASRPQDRQFILSSKKLLLSDSGFYLCAWAGSVHEKLFFGSGTQLSVL.

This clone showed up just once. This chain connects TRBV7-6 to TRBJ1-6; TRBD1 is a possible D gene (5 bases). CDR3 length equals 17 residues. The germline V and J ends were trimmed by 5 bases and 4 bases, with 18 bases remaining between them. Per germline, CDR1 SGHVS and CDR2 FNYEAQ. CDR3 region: CASSQGTRGGYNSPLHF. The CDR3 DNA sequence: TGTGCCAGCAGCCAGGGCACCCGTGGCGGATATAATTCACCCCTCCACTTT.

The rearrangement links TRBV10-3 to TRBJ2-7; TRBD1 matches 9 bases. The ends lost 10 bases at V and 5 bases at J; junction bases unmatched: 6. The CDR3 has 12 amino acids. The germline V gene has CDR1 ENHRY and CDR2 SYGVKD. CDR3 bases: TGTGCCAGCGGGACAGGGTGGAACGAGCAGTACTTC. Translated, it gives CASGTGWNEQYF.

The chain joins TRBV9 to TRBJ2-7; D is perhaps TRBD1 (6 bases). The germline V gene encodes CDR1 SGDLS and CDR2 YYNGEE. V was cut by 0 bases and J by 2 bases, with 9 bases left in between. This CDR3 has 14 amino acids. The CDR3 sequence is CASSVDRAAYEQYF. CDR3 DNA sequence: TGTGCCAGCAGCGTAGACAGGGCGGCCTACGAGCAGTACTTC.

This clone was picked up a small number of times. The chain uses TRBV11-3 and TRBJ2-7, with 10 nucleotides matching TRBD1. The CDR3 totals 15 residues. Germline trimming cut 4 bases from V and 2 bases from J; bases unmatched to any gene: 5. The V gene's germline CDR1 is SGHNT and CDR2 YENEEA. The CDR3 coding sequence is TGTGCCAGCAGCTCTGACAGGGGGCCCCCCTACGAGCAGTACTTC. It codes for CASSSDRGPPYEQYF.

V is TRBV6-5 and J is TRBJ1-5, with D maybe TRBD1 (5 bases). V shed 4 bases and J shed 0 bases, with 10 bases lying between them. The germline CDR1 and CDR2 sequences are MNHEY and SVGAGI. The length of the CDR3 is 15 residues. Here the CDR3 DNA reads TGTGCCAGCAGTTCCCCAGGGATTAGCAATCAGCCCCAGCATTTT. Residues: CASSSPGISNQPQHF.